The clone carrying this TCR beta chain was seen many times. What it recognizes is unknown. This sample was taken from a study of Graves' ophthalmopathy and Graves' hyperthyroidism. Study details: Investigators collected peripheral blood at initial diagnosis, before any treatment was given.

V lost 10 bases and J lost 0; bases outside the gene matches: 6. CDR1 is SNHLY, CDR2 FYNNEI, per germline. The CDR3 contains 13 residues. Regarding the study as a whole: The model achieved 70.59% sensitivity and approximately 74% specificity for ophthalmopathy progression.

The study amplified TCR beta CDR3 regions using RNA transcripts. HTBI primers primed a first-round RT-PCR, and a second-round multiplex PCR followed. TCRdb analysed the multiplex PCR reads with MiXCR anew, one entry per CDR3 protein. The sample lists roughly 480,000 distinct CDR3 sequences; approximately 15% were seen once. Clinicians diagnosed using symptoms, serum thyroxine, TRAb, thyroid ultrasound and orbital computed tomography. This rearrangement joins TRBV2 to TRBJ2-7; 7 bases fit TRBD2. The TCR originated in a woman in her 30s with Graves' ophthalmopathy. Sequencing input: blood. The CDR3 loop reads CANTGGSSYEQYF. CDR3 nucleotides: TGTGCCAACACCGGGGGGAGCTCCTACGAGCAGTACTTC.